This T cell receptor beta chain was recorded in a study of human T cells and chemical hapten exposure. Study-level points and caveats: The donor cohort had alopecia, so its immune response may not match that of healthy people. No shift was seen in TCRs above 1 in 1000 frequency with DPC sensitization.

The table lists this clonotype with many counts. Its specificity is not known. This CDR3 has 20 residues. V lost 0 bases to trimming and J lost 7 bases; unmatched junction nucleotides: 18. Looked up from germline, CDR1 is LGHDT and CDR2 is YNNKEL (reference sequence). As to time point: pre-sensitization, week 0. Treatment specified: therapeutic diphenylcyclopropenone sensitization with weekly scalp DPC. Sample donors consisted of patients with alopecia, aged 18 to 70 years, who were suitable for DPC. TCRdb re-derived calls from the RACE reads in MiXCR, one entry per CDR3 protein. Of roughly 260,000 distinct CDR3 sequences detected, over 8% appear once; the ten largest clones hold 2% to 3%.

The sample in question was whole blood, obtained in connection with sensitization to the hapten diphenylcyclopropenone (DPC). The origin of this receptor is a woman in her forties with alopecia areata. Some clones in this sample may be carry-over from other donors' samples. The chain couples TRBV3-1 to TRBJ2-1, with 10 nucleotides matching TRBD2. The CDR3 bases are TGTGCCAGCAGCCAAGATCTAAATCGGCTAGCGGGAGCGGGCAGGAATGAGCAGTTCTTC. Amino acid sequence: CASSQDLNRLAGAGRNEQFF.